This is a list of T cell receptor beta chains from one sample in a study of shared T cell receptors in the human thymus. Assay used: immunoSEQ multiplex PCR; TCRdb lists only in-frame clones, some missing. The sample includes hundreds of thousands of clones, around nine tenths of them seen just once. These data also formed part of another study, on human thymus T cells.

Sequencing was done on a sample of thymocytes. The receptors were gathered from a boy younger than two with a congenital heart defect. The CDR3 runs from the conserved cysteine through the conserved F or W. The order of the fields is V gene, clone size, J gene, D gene, CDR3 DNA, CDR3 protein. A D gene is named only where the DNA matches it firmly. The size of a clone is reported for some rows only, either as once, few or many, or as a class for expanded clones.

TRBV12-2,.,TRBJ2-3,.,TGTGCAAGTCGCTTAGAGGACGGACTAGCGGGAAAGCATTACGATACGCAGTATTTT,CASRLEDGLAGKHYDTQYF
TRBV19,.,TRBJ1-2,.,TGTGCCAGTAGTGCAGGGTGGTCGGTATATGGCTACACCTTC,CASSAGWSVYGYTF
TRBV5-1,.,TRBJ2-3,TRBD2,TGCGCCAGCAGTTCCGGACTAGCCACAGATACGCAGTATTTT,CASSSGLATDTQYF
TRBV27,once,TRBJ2-5,TRBD2,TGTGCCAGCAGAAAAAAGGGACTAGACCCCCAAGAGACCCAGTACTTC,CASRKKGLDPQETQYF
TRBV4-1,.,TRBJ1-1,TRBD1,TGCGCCAGCAGCTTCGGTTGGGACAGGGCGATGACCATGAACACTGAAGCTTTCTTT,CASSFGWDRAMTMNTEAFF
TRBV7-9,once,TRBJ2-3,.,TGTGCCAGCAGCCCGACCGGGGTCTACACAGATACGCAGTATTTT,CASSPTGVYTDTQYF
TRBV28,.,TRBJ1-2,TRBD1,TGTGCCAGCAGTGCGGGACAGGGGGCGAGCTATGGCTACACCTTC,CASSAGQGASYGYTF
TRBV11-3,.,TRBJ2-7,.,TGTGCCAGCAGCTCTCGGGTCGGCCGGCCCAGAGAGACCTACGAGCAGTACTTC,CASSSRVGRPRETYEQYF
TRBV5-6,once,TRBJ2-3,.,TGTGCCAGCAGCTTGGTTGCGACAGATACGCAGTATTTT,CASSLVATDTQYF
TRBV4-2,.,TRBJ2-7,TRBD2,TGTGCCAGCAGCCAAGATAGAGCTAGCGGGGAGACCTACGAGCAGTACTTC,CASSQDRASGETYEQYF
TRBV5-4,.,TRBJ1-2,TRBD1,TGTGCCAGCAGCCCGGGACAGGGGGCCTCTGGCTACACCTTC,CASSPGQGASGYTF
TRBV27,.,TRBJ2-7,.,TGTGCCAGCAGTCCCTCTGGCGGCTCCTACGAGCAGTACTTC,CASSPSGGSYEQYF
TRBV27,.,TRBJ1-2,.,TGTGCCAGCAGGGAGCCGAACTATGGCTACACCTTC,CASREPNYGYTF
TRBV10-3,few,TRBJ1-4,.,TGTGCCATCAGTGCAACCTTGACAGTGGATAATGAAAAACTGTTTTTT,CAISATLTVDNEKLFF
TRBV4-2,.,TRBJ2-7,TRBD2,TGTGCCAGCAGCTCAAGCAGGCGGCCCGGACTAGCATGGTACGAGCAGTACTTC,CASSSSRRPGLAWYEQYF
TRBV14,.,TRBJ1-1,.,TGTGCCAGCAGCCAACGACTTCAGGGGCTTGCCACTGAAGCTTTCTTT,CASSQRLQGLATEAFF
TRBV19,.,TRBJ1-5,.,TGTGCCAGTAGTATATCAGGGAAGGACAATCAGCCCCAGCATTTT,CASSISGKDNQPQHF
TRBV14,.,TRBJ2-7,TRBD2,TGTGCCAGCAGCCAATCTAGGACGGGAGGAGGCCGGTACGAGCAGTACTTC,CASSQSRTGGGRYEQYF
TRBV6-1,.,TRBJ1-5,TRBD1,TGTGCCAGCAGTGTCGACAGGGGGCTGGGTCAGCCCCAGCATTTT,CASSVDRGLGQPQHF
TRBV6-4,.,TRBJ2-3,.,TGTGCCAGCAGCGTAGAGGCCACAGATACGCAGTATTTT,CASSVEATDTQYF
TRBV15,.,TRBJ2-5,TRBD2,TGTGCCACCAGCAGAGCGGATCTAGCGGGAGAAACGGAGACCCAGTACTTC,CATSRADLAGETETQYF
TRBV29-1,.,TRBJ2-7,.,TGCAGCGTTGGGGGAGGGGGGGAGAGTAGGGAGCAGTACTTC,CSVGGGGESREQYF
TRBV18,.,TRBJ2-4,.,TGTGCCAGCTCACGAGGGAAGGGCATTCAGTACTTC,CASSRGKGIQYF
TRBV4-1,.,TRBJ2-1,TRBD2,TGCGCCAGCAGCCTAGAAAGGTCCCCGGGACTAGCGGGAGTTTCCTACAATGAGCAGTTCTTC,CASSLERSPGLAGVSYNEQFF
TRBV19,once,TRBJ2-1,TRBD2,TGTGCCAGCGGGCGGGGGATCGCCGGGAATGAGCAGTTCTTC,CASGRGIAGNEQFF
TRBV15,.,TRBJ2-7,TRBD2,TGTGCCACCTCGGGACTAACAACCTACGAGCAGTACTTC,CATSGLTTYEQYF
TRBV18,.,TRBJ2-7,TRBD1,TGTGCCAGCTCCCGAAACGGGCAGGGGGTCCGGTACTTC,CASSRNGQGVRYF
TRBV11-2,.,TRBJ2-2,TRBD2,TGTGCCAGCAGCGCGGGACTAGCGGGGAGGGCCGGGGAGCTGTTTTTT,CASSAGLAGRAGELFF
TRBV5-6,.,TRBJ2-3,TRBD2,TGTGCCAGCAGCACTCCCTCGTCGGCGGGAGGGGGTACAGATACGCAGTATTTT,CASSTPSSAGGGTDTQYF
TRBV19,.,TRBJ1-2,.,TGTGCCAGTAGTAGGGACATACTCTACTATGGCTACACCTTC,CASSRDILYYGYTF
TRBV28,.,TRBJ2-3,.,TGTGCCAGCAGTTTAAAGGAGGCAGTCTTCACAGATACGCAGTATTTT,CASSLKEAVFTDTQYF
TRBV9,.,TRBJ2-1,.,TGTGCCAGCAGCGTCCTTAAATCCAGCAATGAGCAGTTCTTC,CASSVLKSSNEQFF
TRBV7-2,.,TRBJ2-2,TRBD2,TGTGCCAGCAGCTTAGCGTTCCGCGGGAGCGACACCGGGGAGCTGTTTTTT,CASSLAFRGSDTGELFF
TRBV18,once,TRBJ2-7,TRBD2,TGTGCCAGCTCACCACGGGGGAGGGCCCCACAGCAGTACTTC,CASSPRGRAPQQYF
TRBV7-2,.,TRBJ2-7,TRBD2,TGTGCCAGCAGCTCTGGCGGGAGGACGTCCTACGAGCAGTACTTC,CASSSGGRTSYEQYF
TRBV6-6,.,TRBJ2-1,.,TGTGCCAGCAGTTTTTCGTGTGGGCTACGCGATGAGCAGTTCTTC,CASSFSCGLRDEQFF
TRBV7-9,once,TRBJ2-7,TRBD1,TGTGCCAGCAGGTCCGGACAGGCCTACGAGCAGTACTTC,CASRSGQAYEQYF
TRBV25-1,.,TRBJ1-2,.,TGTGCCAGCAGTGAAGGCGGGGGGCCTAACTATGGCTACACCTTC,CASSEGGGPNYGYTF
TRBV2,.,TRBJ2-7,.,TGTGCCAGCAGTGATTGGGGAGAAGGAGGCTACGAGCAGTACTTC,CASSDWGEGGYEQYF
TRBV7-2,.,TRBJ2-7,TRBD2,TGTGCCAGCAGCCCGTTGACTAGCGGTCCATACGAGCAGTACTTC,CASSPLTSGPYEQYF
TRBV28,.,TRBJ1-1,.,TGTGCCAGCAGGATGAGGGTTTGCGACGGGGGGGACACTGAAGCTTTCTTT,CASRMRVCDGGDTEAFF
TRBV7-9,.,TRBJ1-2,.,TGTGCCAGCAGCTCCCAAGCAGGGGACTACACCTTC,CASSSQAGDYTF
TRBV28,.,TRBJ2-3,.,TGTGCCAGCAGCCCCCAGGAAGTGACAGATACGCAGTATTTT,CASSPQEVTDTQYF
TRBV4-1,.,TRBJ2-7,TRBD2,TGCGCCAGCAGCCAAGATACGACTAGCCCCTACGAGCAGTACTTC,CASSQDTTSPYEQYF
TRBV7-2,.,TRBJ1-2,TRBD1,TGTGCCAGCAGCTCGGACAGGGACGGTGGCTACACCTTC,CASSSDRDGGYTF